This TCR beta chain was recorded in a study of OX40 agonist ivuxolimab in advanced cancers. Overall study findings and caveats: Fewer expanded clones were found on average in CD4+ than in CD8+ T cells. Partial responders at 0.1-3.0 mg/kg had among the lowest clonal expansion.

Germline V gene lookup returns CDR1 WNHNN and CDR2 SYGVQD (reference sequence). CDR3 length equals 9 residues. This clone was seen only once. The antigen remains unidentified. Germline and junction disagree at one end, which may indicate a read error. Autoimmune disease history or systemic immunosuppression disqualified patients. Profiling relied on immunoSEQ multiplex PCR, and the TCRdb table lists in-frame clones only, not all of them. The table lists approximately 50,000 clones, 88% of them singletons. The gene calls are TRBV10-1 and TRBJ2-7; D is unresolved. Sequencing used CD4+ or CD8+ T cells sorted from blood, obtained in a trial of the OX40 agonist ivuxolimab. The clonotype originates from an adult with an advanced solid tumor such as melanoma, head and neck, liver or kidney cancer. The CDR3 DNA is TGCGCCAGCAGAGCTCCCCGGGACTTC. Translated: CASRAPRDF.